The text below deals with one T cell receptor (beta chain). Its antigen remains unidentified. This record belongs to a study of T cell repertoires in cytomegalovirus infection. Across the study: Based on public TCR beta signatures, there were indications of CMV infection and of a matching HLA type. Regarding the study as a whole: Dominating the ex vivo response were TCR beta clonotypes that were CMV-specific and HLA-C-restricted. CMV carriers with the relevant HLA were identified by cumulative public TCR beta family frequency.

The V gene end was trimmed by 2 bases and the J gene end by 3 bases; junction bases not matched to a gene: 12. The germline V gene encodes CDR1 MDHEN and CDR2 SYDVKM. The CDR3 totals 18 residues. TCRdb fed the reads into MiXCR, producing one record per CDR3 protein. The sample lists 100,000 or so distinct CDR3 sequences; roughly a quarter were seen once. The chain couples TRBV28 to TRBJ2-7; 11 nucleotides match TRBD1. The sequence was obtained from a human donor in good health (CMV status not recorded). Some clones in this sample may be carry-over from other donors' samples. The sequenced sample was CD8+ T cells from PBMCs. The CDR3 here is CASSLQGQGAVPDYEQYF. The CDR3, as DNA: TGTGCCAGCAGTTTACAAGGACAGGGGGCTGTTCCCGACTACGAGCAGTACTTC.